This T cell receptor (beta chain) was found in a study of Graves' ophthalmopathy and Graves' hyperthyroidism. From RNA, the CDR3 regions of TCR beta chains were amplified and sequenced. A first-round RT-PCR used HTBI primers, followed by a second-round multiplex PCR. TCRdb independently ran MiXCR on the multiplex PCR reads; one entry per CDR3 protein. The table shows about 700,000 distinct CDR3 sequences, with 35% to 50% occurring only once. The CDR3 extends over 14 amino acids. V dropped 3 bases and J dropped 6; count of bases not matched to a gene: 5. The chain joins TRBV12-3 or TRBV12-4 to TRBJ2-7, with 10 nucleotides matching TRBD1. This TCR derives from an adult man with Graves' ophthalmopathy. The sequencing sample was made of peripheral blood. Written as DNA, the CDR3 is TGTGCCAGCAGTTTGGGCGGGACAGGGGTCGAGCAGTACGTC. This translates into CASSLGGTGVEQYV.